These 20 T cell receptor beta chains originate from one sample sequenced in a study of identical twins (dated by TCRdb to between 2015 and 2016). Receptor amplification or capture employed 5' RACE. The sample was run on an Illumina HiSeq 2000. Through fastp at Q25 and MiXCR, TCRdb rebuilt clones from the public reads, retaining in-frame beta chains. One record per CDR3 amino acid sequence lists the most common genes and DNA. This sample has hundreds of thousands of distinct CDR3 sequences in its table, and approximately 18% of those were observed once. The ten largest account for less than 15% of the sample. These data also featured in a second study, about T cells expressing NK-cell markers.

Input material: PBMCs. All receptors come from a woman between 18 and 29 years old in good health.

This clonotype has a handful of counts. The chain has TRBV5-1 and TRBJ1-2; 8 bases line up with TRBD1. The CDR3 has 14 amino acids. From germline, CDR1 is SGHRS and CDR2 YFSETQ. V shed 0 bases and J 10 bases; nucleotides not matched to a gene: 8. The CDR3 loop is CASSLGGTGGLYTF. The CDR3 coding sequence is TGCGCCAGCAGCTTGGGAGGGACAGGTGGACTCTACACCTTC.

The chain combines TRBV5-1 with TRBJ2-5, with 10 bases fitting TRBD2. The CDR3 is 17 residues long. The trim removed 0 bases at V and 1 base at J, leaving 6 bases unmatched. Germline V lookup: CDR1 SGHRS, CDR2 YFSETQ. The CDR3 DNA follows: TGCGCCAGCAGCTTGGTTCGAAGCGGGGGGGCCCAAGAGACCCAGTACTTC. It codes for CASSLVRSGGAQETQYF.

This clonotype was detected a few times. V usage is TRBV20-1 and J usage is TRBJ2-3; no clear D gene. The ends were cut back, 6 bases at V and 2 bases at J, with 15 bases in the middle. This CDR3 is built from 14 residues. CDR1 and CDR2 from the germline V gene are DFQATT and SNEGSKA (reference sequence). The CDR3 sequence: CSAAIPGSTDTQYF. The CDR3 region has the DNA TGCAGTGCCGCGATACCCGGGTCCACAGATACGCAGTATTTT.

This clonotype occurred a few times. The rearrangement links TRBV5-5 to TRBJ1-1; unclear D gene. Germline V lookup: CDR1 SGHKS, CDR2 YYEKEE (reference sequence). The CDR3 runs to 12 residues. The V end was cut by 0 bases, the J end by 7 bases, with 7 bases between. CDR3 residues: CASSLGGNEAFF. CDR3 coding DNA: TGTGCCAGCAGCTTGGGGGGAAATGAAGCTTTCTTT.

This clonotype was picked up a small number of times. The genes are TRBV7-9 and TRBJ2-3, with 7 bases fitting TRBD1. There are 15 residues in the CDR3. With 4 bases clipped from V and 8 bases from J, the junction kept 12 bases outside the gene matches. Germline CDR1 and CDR2: SEHNR and FQNEAQ (reference sequence). CDR3 bases: TGTGCCAGCAGCTCGCCGGGACAGAGCCGCGGTACGCAGTATTTT. It specifies CASSSPGQSRGTQYF.

The chain recombines TRBV6-1 with TRBJ2-1, with 7 nucleotides matching TRBD2. The CDR3 contains 16 residues. Germline trimming cut 9 bases from V and 0 bases from J; bases unmatched to any gene: 11. Germline V gene data show CDR1 as MNHNS and CDR2 as SASEGT. The CDR3 bases are TGTGCCAGTCGGAAACGGGAGGTGAGCTCCTACAATGAGCAGTTCTTC. Encoded protein: CASRKREVSSYNEQFF.

At least ten counts were recorded for this clonotype. This sequence joins TRBV12-3 or TRBV12-4 and TRBJ2-1; D gene unclear. This CDR3 comprises 12 residues. The V end lost 1 base, the J end lost 7 bases, and 5 bases lay between the germline ends. The CDR3 DNA is TGTGCCAGCAGTTTAGTCCGAAATGAGCAGTTCTTC. Translation gives CASSLVRNEQFF.

V and J are TRBV5-1 and TRBJ2-5; the D call may be TRBD1 or TRBD2 (6 bases each). The V end was cut by 2 bases, the J end by 4 bases, with 18 bases between. This CDR3 region has 16 residues. Germline assignment: CDR1 SGHRS and CDR2 YFSETQ. The CDR3 bases are TGCGCCAGCAGCTTCGCCGGGGGCGCGGTGATAGAGACCCAGTACTTC. Its translation is CASSFAGGAVIETQYF.

There are a few counts of this clonotype. This sequence joins TRBV20-1 and TRBJ1-1; D is ambiguous. V was cut by 6 bases and J by 4 bases, with 12 bases left in between. This CDR3 contains 12 residues. CDR1 is DFQATT and CDR2 is SNEGSKA in the germline V gene (reference sequence). The CDR3 DNA is TGCAGTGCCTACCACCATGGCACTGAAGCTTTCTTT. Protein product: CSAYHHGTEAFF.

This chain joins TRBV10-3 and TRBJ2-2; D is ambiguous. This CDR3 is built from 14 residues. Germline V CDR1 and CDR2: ENHRY, SYGVKD. Trimming stripped 9 bases from V and 7 bases from J, with 18 bases between. The CDR3 loop reads CAITPDGVGGELFF. CDR3 sequence (DNA): TGTGCCATTACCCCCGATGGGGTTGGCGGGGAGCTGTTTTTT.

This clonotype was counted between two and nine times. A much larger clone sits a single nucleotide away, making a read error possible. The chain combines TRBV4-3 with TRBJ2-6; tentatively, D is TRBD1 (5 bases). In germline, CDR1 is LGHNA, CDR2 YSLEER. Between the trimmed V and J ends, which lost 0 bases and 1 base, there was a span of 7 bases. The CDR3 is made up of 16 amino acids. In DNA form, the CDR3 reads TGCGCCAGCAGCCAAGATGCAGGGTCTGGGGCCAACGTCCTGACTTTC. Translation: CASSQDAGSGANVLTF.

This chain links TRBV25-1 with TRBJ2-7, with 9 bases fitting TRBD1. Germline loops: CDR1 MGHDK, CDR2 SYGVNS. CDR3 length: 15 amino acids. V lost 1 base to trimming and J lost 5 bases; unmatched junction nucleotides: 6. CDR3 residues: CASSELVTGGDEQYF. Written as DNA, the CDR3 is TGTGCCAGCAGTGAATTGGTTACAGGGGGCGACGAGCAGTACTTC.

In its sample, this clonotype was seen a few times. V usage is TRBV20-1 and J usage is TRBJ1-1; weak D call: TRBD1 (6 bases). Germline V gives CDR1 DFQATT, CDR2 SNEGSKA (reference sequence). The CDR3 totals 15 residues. V was shortened by 6 bases and J by 3 bases, with 20 bases between the two germline ends. CDR3 sequence (DNA): TGCAGTGCCCCGAGAGGGGGGAACGGGGACACTGAAGCTTTCTTT. It translates to CSAPRGGNGDTEAFF.

In this sample, this clonotype turned up a few times. The rearrangement uses TRBV20-1 and TRBJ1-3; possible D gene TRBD1, 6 bases. CDR1 DFQATT and CDR2 SNEGSKA come from the germline V gene (reference sequence). The CDR3 length is 13 residues. The ends were cut back, 4 bases at V and 4 bases at J, with 11 bases in the middle. CDR3 bases: TGCAGTGCTATAATGGGGGCCGGAAACACCATATATTTT. Protein: CSAIMGAGNTIYF.

The chain uses TRBV6-1 and TRBJ2-7; 9 bases are a match to TRBD1. This CDR3 has 13 amino acids. Germline trimming cut 5 bases from V and 7 bases from J; bases unmatched to any gene: 6. Germline V gene sequence: CDR1 MNHNS, CDR2 SASEGT. Here the CDR3 DNA reads TGTGCCAGCAGTCGGACAGGGGACTCGGAGCAGTACTTC. Its protein product is CASSRTGDSEQYF.

This clonotype has at least ten counts. The chain joins TRBV27 to TRBJ1-1, with D possibly being TRBD1 (5 bases). V lost 3 bases and J lost 10, with 15 bases in between. The CDR3 sequence is 13 residues long. CDR1 is MNHEY, CDR2 SMNVEV, per germline (reference sequence). CDR3 in amino acids: CASSFGREGRAFF. The CDR3 nucleotides read TGTGCCAGCAGTTTCGGCAGGGAGGGGCGAGCTTTCTTT.

This clonotype turned up a few times. V gene TRBV7-2 combines with J gene TRBJ2-1; 7 nucleotides match TRBD2. This CDR3 is 15 amino acids long. V trimming: 2 bases; J trimming: 3 bases; junction bases outside the gene matches: 4. CDR1 and CDR2 (germline): SGHTA, FQGNSA. The CDR3 sequence is CASSLTGTIYNEQFF. In nucleotides, the CDR3 is TGTGCCAGCAGCTTAACCGGGACTATCTACAATGAGCAGTTCTTC.

This rearrangement joins TRBV29-1 to TRBJ2-3; a weak D match, TRBD1 (6 bases). Germline V gene lookup returns CDR1 SQVTM and CDR2 ANQGSEA. V lost 7 bases and J 6 bases, leaving 23 bases between the germline ends. The CDR3 runs 15 residues. CDR3 DNA: TGCAGCGATCCCCGACGGGGACACACGAAGGATACGCAGTATTTT. Encoded protein: CSDPRRGHTKDTQYF.

This rearrangement joins TRBV4-3 to TRBJ2-7; TRBD2 agrees at 10 bases. V was pared by 1 base and J by 2 bases, with 8 bases of the junction left unmatched. The V gene's germline CDR1 is LGHNA and CDR2 YSLEER. The CDR3 loop spans 17 amino acids. CDR3 DNA sequence: TGCGCCAGCAGCCAAGCCCGCCTAGCGGGAGTACCCTACGAGCAGTACTTC. Amino acids: CASSQARLAGVPYEQYF.

The chain employs TRBV9 and TRBJ2-2; no reliable D call. The CDR3 has 13 residues. Germline loops: CDR1 SGDLS, CDR2 YYNGEE. V was clipped by 1 base and J by 8 bases, with 9 bases between them. CDR3 in amino acids: CASSVTLAGELFF. CDR3 in DNA: TGTGCCAGCAGCGTAACCCTTGCTGGGGAGCTGTTTTTT.